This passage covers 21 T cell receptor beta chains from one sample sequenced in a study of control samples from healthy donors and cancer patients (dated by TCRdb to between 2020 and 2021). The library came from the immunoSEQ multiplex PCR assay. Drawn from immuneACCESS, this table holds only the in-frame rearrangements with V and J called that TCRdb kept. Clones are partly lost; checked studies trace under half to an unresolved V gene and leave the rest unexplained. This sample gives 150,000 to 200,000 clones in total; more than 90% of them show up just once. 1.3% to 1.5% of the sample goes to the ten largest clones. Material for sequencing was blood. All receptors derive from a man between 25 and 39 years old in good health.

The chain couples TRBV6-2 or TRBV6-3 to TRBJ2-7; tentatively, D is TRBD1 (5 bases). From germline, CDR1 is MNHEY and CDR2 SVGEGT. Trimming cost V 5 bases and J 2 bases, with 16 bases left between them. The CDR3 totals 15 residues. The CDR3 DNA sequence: TGTGCCAGCAGTCTCTGGCAGGGCCCTCCCTACGAGCAGTACTTC. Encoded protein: CASSLWQGPPYEQYF.

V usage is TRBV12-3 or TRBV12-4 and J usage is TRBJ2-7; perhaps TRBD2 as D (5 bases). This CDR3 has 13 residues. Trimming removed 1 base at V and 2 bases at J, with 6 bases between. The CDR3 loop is CASSLGEPYEQYF. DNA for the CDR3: TGTGCCAGCAGTTTAGGGGAGCCCTACGAGCAGTACTTC.

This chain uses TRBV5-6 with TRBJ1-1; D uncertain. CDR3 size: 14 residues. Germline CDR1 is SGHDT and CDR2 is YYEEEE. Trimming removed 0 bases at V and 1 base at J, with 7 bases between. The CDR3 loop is CASSLARTNTEAFF. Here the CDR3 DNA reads TGTGCCAGCAGCTTGGCCAGGACGAACACTGAAGCTTTCTTT.

The CDR3 loop is CASGPLGTGKQFF. The CDR3 DNA reads TGTGCTAGTGGCCCCTTAGGGACAGGGAAGCAGTTCTTC. V gene TRBV12-5 combines with J gene TRBJ2-1, with 9 bases that match TRBD1. This CDR3 comprises 13 residues. Germline trimming cut 6 bases from V and 11 bases from J; bases unmatched to any gene: 8. Germline V gene lookup returns CDR1 LGHNT and CDR2 FRNRAP.

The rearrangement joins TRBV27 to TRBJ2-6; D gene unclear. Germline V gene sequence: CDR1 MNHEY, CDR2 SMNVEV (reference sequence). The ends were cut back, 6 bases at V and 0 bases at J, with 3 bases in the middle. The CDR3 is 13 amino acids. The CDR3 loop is CASRHSGANVLTF. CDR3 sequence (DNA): TGTGCCAGCAGACACTCTGGGGCCAACGTCCTGACTTTC.

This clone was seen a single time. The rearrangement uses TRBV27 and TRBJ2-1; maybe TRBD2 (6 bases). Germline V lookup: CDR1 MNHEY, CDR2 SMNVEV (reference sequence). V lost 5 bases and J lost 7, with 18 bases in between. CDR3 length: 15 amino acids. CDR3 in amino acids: CASSTSGTWGNEQFF. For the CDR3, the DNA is TGTGCCAGCAGTACCTCCGGGACTTGGGGTAATGAGCAGTTCTTC.

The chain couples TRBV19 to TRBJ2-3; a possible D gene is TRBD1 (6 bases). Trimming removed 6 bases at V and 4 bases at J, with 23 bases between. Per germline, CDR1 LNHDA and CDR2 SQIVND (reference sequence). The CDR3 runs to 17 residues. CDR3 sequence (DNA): TGTGCCAGTAGGGGACCTCCGGGACAAGGGCACGCAGATACGCAGTATTTT. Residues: CASRGPPGQGHADTQYF.

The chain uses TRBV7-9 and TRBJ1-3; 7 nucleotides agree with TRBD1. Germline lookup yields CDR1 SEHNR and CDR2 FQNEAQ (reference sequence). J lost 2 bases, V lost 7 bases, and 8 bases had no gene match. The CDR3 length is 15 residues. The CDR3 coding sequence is TGTGCCAGCACCCATGACAGGGAACCTGGAAACACCATATATTTT. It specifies CASTHDREPGNTIYF.

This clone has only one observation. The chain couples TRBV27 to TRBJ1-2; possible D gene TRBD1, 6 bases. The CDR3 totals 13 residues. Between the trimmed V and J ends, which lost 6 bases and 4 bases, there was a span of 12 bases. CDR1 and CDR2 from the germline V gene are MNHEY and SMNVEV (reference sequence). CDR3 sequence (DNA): TGTGCCAGCAGACCCCAGGGGTTCTATGGCTACACCTTC. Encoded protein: CASRPQGFYGYTF.

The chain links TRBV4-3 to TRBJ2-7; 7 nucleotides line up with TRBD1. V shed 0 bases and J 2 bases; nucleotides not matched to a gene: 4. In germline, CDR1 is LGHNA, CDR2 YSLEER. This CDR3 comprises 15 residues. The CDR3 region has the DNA TGCGCCAGCAGCCAAGAAGGGGACAGAGCCTACGAGCAGTACTTC. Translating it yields CASSQEGDRAYEQYF.

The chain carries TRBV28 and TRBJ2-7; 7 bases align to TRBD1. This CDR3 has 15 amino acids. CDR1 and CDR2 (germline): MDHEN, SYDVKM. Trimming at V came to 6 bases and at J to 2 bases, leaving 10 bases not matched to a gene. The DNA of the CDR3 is TGTGCCAGCAGACTAGACAGGGTCGAAACCTACGAGCAGTACTTC. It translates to CASRLDRVETYEQYF.

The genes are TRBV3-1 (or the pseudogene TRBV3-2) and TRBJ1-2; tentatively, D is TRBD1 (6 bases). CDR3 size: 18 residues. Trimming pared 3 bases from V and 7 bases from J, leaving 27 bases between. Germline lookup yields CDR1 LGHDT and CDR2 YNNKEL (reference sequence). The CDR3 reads CASSHYPLRTDSFSGYTF. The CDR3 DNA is TGTGCCAGCAGCCACTACCCGCTGAGGACAGACTCTTTCTCTGGCTACACCTTC.

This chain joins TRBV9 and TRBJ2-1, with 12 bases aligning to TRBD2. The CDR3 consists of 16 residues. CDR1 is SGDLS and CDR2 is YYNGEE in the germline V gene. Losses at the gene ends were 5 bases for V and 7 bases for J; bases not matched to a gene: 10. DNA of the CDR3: TGTGCCAGCAGTCTTTCTAGCGGGGGGGATTGGAATGAGCAGTTCTTC. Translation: CASSLSSGGDWNEQFF.

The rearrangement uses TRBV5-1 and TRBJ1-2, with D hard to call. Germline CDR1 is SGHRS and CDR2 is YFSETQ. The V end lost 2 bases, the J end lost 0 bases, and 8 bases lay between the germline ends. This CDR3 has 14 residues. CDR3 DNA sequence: TGCGCCAGCAGCTTTCCGGAATCTAACTATGGCTACACCTTC. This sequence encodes CASSFPESNYGYTF.

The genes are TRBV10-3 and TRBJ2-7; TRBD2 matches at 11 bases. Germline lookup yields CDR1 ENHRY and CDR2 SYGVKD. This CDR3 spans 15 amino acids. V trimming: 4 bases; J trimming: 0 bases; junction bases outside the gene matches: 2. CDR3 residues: CAISGTSGYSYEQYF. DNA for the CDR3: TGTGCCATCAGTGGGACTAGCGGGTACTCCTACGAGCAGTACTTC.

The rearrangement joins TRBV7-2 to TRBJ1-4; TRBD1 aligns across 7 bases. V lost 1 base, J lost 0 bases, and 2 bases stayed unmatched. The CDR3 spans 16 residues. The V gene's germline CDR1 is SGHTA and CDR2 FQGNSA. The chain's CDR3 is CASSLDGTATNEKLFF. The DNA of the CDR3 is TGTGCCAGCAGCTTAGATGGGACAGCAACTAATGAAAAACTGTTTTTT.

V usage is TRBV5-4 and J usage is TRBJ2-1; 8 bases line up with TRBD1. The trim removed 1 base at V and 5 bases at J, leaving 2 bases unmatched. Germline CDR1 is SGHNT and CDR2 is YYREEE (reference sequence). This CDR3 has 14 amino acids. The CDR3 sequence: CASSLPGGNNEQFF. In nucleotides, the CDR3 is TGTGCCAGCAGCTTGCCAGGGGGCAACAATGAGCAGTTCTTC.

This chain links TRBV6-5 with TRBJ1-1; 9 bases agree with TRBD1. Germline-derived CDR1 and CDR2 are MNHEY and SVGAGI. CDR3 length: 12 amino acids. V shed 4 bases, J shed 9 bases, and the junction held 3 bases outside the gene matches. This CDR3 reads CASSWDRVKAFF. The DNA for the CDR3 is TGTGCCAGCAGTTGGGACAGGGTGAAAGCTTTCTTT.

The CDR3, as DNA: TGTGCCAGCTCTCCGGACAGGGGGCATTACGAGCAGTACTTC. It is translated as CASSPDRGHYEQYF. The rearrangement links TRBV18 to TRBJ2-7; 11 nucleotides align to TRBD1. The V segment lost 6 bases and the J segment 4 bases; nucleotides outside the gene matches: 5. The CDR3 has 14 amino acids. In germline, CDR1 is KGHSH, CDR2 LQKENI.

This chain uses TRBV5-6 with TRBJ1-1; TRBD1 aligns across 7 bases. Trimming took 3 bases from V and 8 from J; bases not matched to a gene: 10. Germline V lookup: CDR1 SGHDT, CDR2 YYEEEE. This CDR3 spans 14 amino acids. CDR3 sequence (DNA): TGTGCCAGCAGCTGGGGACAGCAGAATTCGGAAGCTTTCTTT. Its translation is CASSWGQQNSEAFF.

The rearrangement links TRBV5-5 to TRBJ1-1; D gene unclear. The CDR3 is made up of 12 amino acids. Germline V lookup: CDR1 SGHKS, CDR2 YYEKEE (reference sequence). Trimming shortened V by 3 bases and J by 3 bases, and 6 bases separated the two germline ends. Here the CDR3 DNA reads TGTGCCAGCAGCTACGGGCACACTGAAGCTTTCTTT. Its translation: CASSYGHTEAFF. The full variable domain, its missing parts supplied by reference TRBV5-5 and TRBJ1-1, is DAGVTQSPTHLIKTRGQQVTLRCSPISGHKSVSWYQQVLGQGPQFIFQYYEKEERGRGNFPDRFSARQFPNYSSELNVNALLLGDSALYLCASSYGHTEAFFGQGTRLTVV.